This TCR beta chain was recorded in a study of radiation and T cells in renal cell carcinoma. V was shortened by 2 bases and J by 2 bases, with 21 bases between the two germline ends. The CDR3 spans 19 residues. Germline-derived CDR1 and CDR2 are LGHNA and YSLEER. For this clone: Its cognate antigen is unknown.

Time point noted: blood 4 weeks post-SBRT, at nephrectomy. Specified treatment: 15 Gy SBRT to primary tumor, nephrectomy 4 weeks later. Nephrectomy followed 15 Gy stereotactic body radiation by 4 weeks. Whole-study findings and limits: In blood, top tumor clones expanded by 2 weeks, shrinking by 4.

TCRdb's copy holds only in-frame clones and misses some; the assay was immunoSEQ multiplex PCR. The profile shows roughly 160,000 clones, about 85% of them singletons. The source is a woman aged 50 to 60 with renal cell carcinoma. This chain joins TRBV4-3 and TRBJ2-2, with D possibly matching TRBD2 (7 bases). Source: blood, taken from a patient whose treatment included radiotherapy and nephrectomy. The CDR3: CASSQHKRGRGSNTGELFF. The CDR3 coding sequence is TGCGCCAGCAGCCAACACAAACGGGGGCGGGGGTCCAACACCGGGGAGCTGTTTTTT.